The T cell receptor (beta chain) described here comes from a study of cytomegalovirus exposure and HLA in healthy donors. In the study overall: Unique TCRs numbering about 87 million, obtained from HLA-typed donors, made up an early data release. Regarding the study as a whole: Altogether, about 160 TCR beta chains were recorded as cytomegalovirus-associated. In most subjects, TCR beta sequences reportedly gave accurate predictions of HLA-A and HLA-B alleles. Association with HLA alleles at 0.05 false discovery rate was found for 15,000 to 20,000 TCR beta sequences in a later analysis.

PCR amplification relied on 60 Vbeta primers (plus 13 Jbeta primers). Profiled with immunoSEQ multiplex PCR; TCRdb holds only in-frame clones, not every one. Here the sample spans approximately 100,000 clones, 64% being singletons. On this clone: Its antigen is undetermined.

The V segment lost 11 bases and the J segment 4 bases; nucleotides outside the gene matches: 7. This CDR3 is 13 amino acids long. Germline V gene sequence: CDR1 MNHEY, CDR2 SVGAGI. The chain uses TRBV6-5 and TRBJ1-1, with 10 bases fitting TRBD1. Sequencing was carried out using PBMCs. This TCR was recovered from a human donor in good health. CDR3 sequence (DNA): TGTGCCGCCCGGGACAGGGGAGGCACTGAAGCTTTCTTT. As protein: CAARDRGGTEAFF.